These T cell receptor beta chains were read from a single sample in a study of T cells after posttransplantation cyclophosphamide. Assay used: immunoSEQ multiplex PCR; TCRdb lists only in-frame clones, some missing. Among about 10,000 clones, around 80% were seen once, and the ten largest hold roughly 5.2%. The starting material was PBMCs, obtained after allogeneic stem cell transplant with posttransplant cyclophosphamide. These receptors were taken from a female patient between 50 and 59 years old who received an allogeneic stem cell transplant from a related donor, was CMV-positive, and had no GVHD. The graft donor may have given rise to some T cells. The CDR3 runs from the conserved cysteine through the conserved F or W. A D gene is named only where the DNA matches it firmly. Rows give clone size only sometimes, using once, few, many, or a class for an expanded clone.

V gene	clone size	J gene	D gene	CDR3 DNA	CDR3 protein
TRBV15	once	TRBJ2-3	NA	TGTGCCACCCGTAGTATGTCGCGGAGGACAGATACGCAGTATTTT	CATRSMSRRTDTQYF
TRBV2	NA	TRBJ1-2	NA	TGTGCCAGCAGTTCAGGGTTTCGCTATGGCTACACCTTC	CASSSGFRYGYTF
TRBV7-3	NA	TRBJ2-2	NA	TGTGCCAGCAGCCCTCGGGGTAGCGGAACCACCGGGGAGCTGTTTTTT	CASSPRGSGTTGELFF
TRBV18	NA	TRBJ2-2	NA	TGTGCCAGCTCACCGGGGGGAGCGGACACCGGGGAGCTGTTTTTT	CASSPGGADTGELFF
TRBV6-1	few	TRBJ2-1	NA	TGTGCCAGCAGTGTGACTTGGGCTGGGACAAATGAGCAGTTCTTC	CASSVTWAGTNEQFF
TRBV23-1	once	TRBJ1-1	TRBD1	TGCGCCAGCAGTCAGGTCCCGACGGGACAGGGGGGCGTAGGACGTGCTGAAGCTTTCTTT	CASSQVPTGQGGVGRAEAFF
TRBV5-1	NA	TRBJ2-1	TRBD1	TGCGCCAGCAGCCCCGGAGTGGGGGCCGGACAGGGGGCGGATTTAGAGCAGTTCTTC	CASSPGVGAGQGADLEQFF
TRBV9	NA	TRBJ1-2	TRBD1	TGTGCCAGCAGCGTACTGGGGACAGTGACCGGTGGCTACACCTTC	CASSVLGTVTGGYTF
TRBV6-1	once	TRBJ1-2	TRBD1	TGTGCCAGCAGTGACACTCCCCCCCGGACAGGGGAGTTGAACTATGGCTACACCTTC	CASSDTPPRTGELNYGYTF
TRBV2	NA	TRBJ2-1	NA	TGTGCCAGCAGTGACACTCCCTCCTACAATGAGCAGTTCTTC	CASSDTPSYNEQFF
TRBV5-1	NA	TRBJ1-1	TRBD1	TGCGCCAGCAGTTTGACAGGGTCGGGAAACACTGAAGCTTTCTTT	CASSLTGSGNTEAFF
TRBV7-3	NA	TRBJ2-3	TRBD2	TGTGCCAGCAGCTTAGCCGGCGGGGGGGCAGATACGCAGTATTTT	CASSLAGGGADTQYF
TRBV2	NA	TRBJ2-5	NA	TGTGCCAGCAAAGAGGACCAAGAGACCCAGTACTTC	CASKEDQETQYF
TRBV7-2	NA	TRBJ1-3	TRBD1	TGTGCCAGCAGCTTAATATCGACAGGGGGCAGAGGTGGAAACACCATATATTTT	CASSLISTGGRGGNTIYF
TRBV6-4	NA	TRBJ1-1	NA	TGTGCCAGCAGTCGCGAGGAGAACACTGAAGCTTTCTTT	CASSREENTEAFF
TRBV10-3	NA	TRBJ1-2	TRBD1	TGTGCCATCAGTGAGGGGACAGGGAGCTATGGCTACACCTTC	CAISEGTGSYGYTF
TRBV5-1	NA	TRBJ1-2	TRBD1	TGCGCCAGCAGCGTATCAGGGGGGATCTATGGCTACACCTTC	CASSVSGGIYGYTF
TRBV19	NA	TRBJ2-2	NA	TGTGCCAGTAGTATCCAGGGGCAGGAGCTGTTTTTT	CASSIQGQELFF
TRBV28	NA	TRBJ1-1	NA	TGTGCCAGCAGTTTCCCCGGGGGAACTGAAGCTTTCTTT	CASSFPGGTEAFF
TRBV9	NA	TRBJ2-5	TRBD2	TGTGCCAGCAGCGTAGGGGTAGCGGGGGGGCCGGGGCAAGAGACCCAGTACTTC	CASSVGVAGGPGQETQYF
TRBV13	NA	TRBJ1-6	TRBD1	TGTGCCAGCAGCTCCGGGACAGGGGGCGCGGGGAACCTATCACCCCTCCACTTT	CASSSGTGGAGNLSPLHF
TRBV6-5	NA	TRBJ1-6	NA	TGTGCCAGCAGGGCCACCGACAGGCCCAATTCACCCCTCCACTTT	CASRATDRPNSPLHF
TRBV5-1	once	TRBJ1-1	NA	TGCGCCAGCAGCTTTCAGGGGTTGGACACTGAAGCTTTCTTT	CASSFQGLDTEAFF
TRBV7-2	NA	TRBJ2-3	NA	TGTGCCAGCTGCGACGGGGGATTGGATACGCAGTATTTT	CASCDGGLDTQYF
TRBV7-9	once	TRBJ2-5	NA	TGTGCCAGCAGCGACTTGGAGACCCAGTACTTC	CASSDLETQYF
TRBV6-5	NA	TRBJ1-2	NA	TGTGCCAGCAGGCCACAGGGACCTAACTATGGCTACACCTTC	CASRPQGPNYGYTF
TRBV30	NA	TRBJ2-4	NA	TGTGCCTGGAGTGTACAGAAAAACATTCAGTACTTC	CAWSVQKNIQYF
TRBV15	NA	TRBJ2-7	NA	TGTGCCACGGGGGACAACGAGCAGTACTTC	CATGDNEQYF
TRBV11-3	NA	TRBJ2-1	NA	TGTGCCAGCAGCTTACCTCCTTACAATGAGCAGTTCTTC	CASSLPPYNEQFF
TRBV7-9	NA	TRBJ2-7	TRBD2	TGTGCCAGCAGCCCCGGGACTAGCGGGGGGGCGCAGTACTTC	CASSPGTSGGAQYF
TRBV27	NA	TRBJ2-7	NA	TGTGCCAGCAGTTCGGGGGCCTACGAGCAGTACTTC	CASSSGAYEQYF
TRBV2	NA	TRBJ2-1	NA	TGTGCCAGCAGTGAGCGAGGGAGCTCCTACAATGAGCAGTTCTTC	CASSERGSSYNEQFF
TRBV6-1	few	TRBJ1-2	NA	TGTGCCAGCATGGCCGTATCTTATGGCTACACCTTC	CASMAVSYGYTF
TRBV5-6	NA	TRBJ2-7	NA	TGTGCCAGCAACGCAGGGCGTTTACACGAGCAGTACTTC	CASNAGRLHEQYF
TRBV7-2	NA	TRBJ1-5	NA	TGTGCCAGCAGCTTAGGGGGGGGCCGAAATCAGCCCCAGCATTTT	CASSLGGGRNQPQHF
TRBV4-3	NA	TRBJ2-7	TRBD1	TGCGCCAGCAGCCAGGACCCGGGACAGGGGACCGAGCAGTACTTC	CASSQDPGQGTEQYF
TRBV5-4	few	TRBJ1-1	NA	TGTGCCAGCAGCTGGAACAGGGCTAACACTGAAGCTTTCTTT	CASSWNRANTEAFF
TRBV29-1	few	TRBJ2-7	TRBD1	TGCAGCGCTGGAGGGGACAGGCGCTACGAGCAGTACTTC	CSAGGDRRYEQYF
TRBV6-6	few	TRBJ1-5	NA	TGTGCCAGCCGAGAGGGGGATCAGCCCCAGCATTTT	CASREGDQPQHF
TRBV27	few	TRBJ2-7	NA	TGTGCCAGCAGTTTATTCAGGGGCTCCTACGAGCAGTACTTC	CASSLFRGSYEQYF
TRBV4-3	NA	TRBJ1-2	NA	TGCGCCAGCAGCCAAGTTTCGGGATATGGCTACACCTTC	CASSQVSGYGYTF
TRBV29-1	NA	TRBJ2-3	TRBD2	TGCAGCGACTTAAGCGGGGTAGGCACAGATACGCAGTATTTT	CSDLSGVGTDTQYF
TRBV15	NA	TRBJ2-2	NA	TGTGCCACCAGCAGAGATCAGGGTCCCTTTAACACCGGGGAGCTGTTTTTT	CATSRDQGPFNTGELFF
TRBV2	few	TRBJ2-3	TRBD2	TGTGCCAGGGGAGCGGGGGGTTACACAGATACGCAGTATTTT	CARGAGGYTDTQYF
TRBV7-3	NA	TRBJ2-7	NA	TGTGCCAGCAGCTTAGTAGGAGGGAACGAGCAGTACTTC	CASSLVGGNEQYF
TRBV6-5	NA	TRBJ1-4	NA	TGTGCCAGCAGTATGACAGGTGACCCTGGTGAAAAACTGTTTTTT	CASSMTGDPGEKLFF
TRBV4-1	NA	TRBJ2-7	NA	TGCGCCAGCAGCCATACGACAGGAGTGGTCTACGAGCAGTACTTC	CASSHTTGVVYEQYF
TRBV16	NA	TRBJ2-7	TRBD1	TGTGCCAGCAGCCGAGCACAATCGGGACAGGTTCACTACGAGCAGTACTTC	CASSRAQSGQVHYEQYF
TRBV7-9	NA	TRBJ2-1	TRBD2	TGTGCCAGCAGCTGGCCCACTAGCGGGGCCAAAGGTGAGCAGTTCTTC	CASSWPTSGAKGEQFF
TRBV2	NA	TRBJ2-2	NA	TGTGCCAGCATCCCCCGGGGAGGCACCGGGGAGCTGTTTTTT	CASIPRGGTGELFF
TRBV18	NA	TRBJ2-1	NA	TGTGCCAGCTCATACGCTAGGCTCGCCTGGGATGAGCAGTTCTTC	CASSYARLAWDEQFF
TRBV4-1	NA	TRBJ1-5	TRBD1	TGCGCCAGCAGCCAAGGGTCGAGGGGGCGCGATCAGCCCCAGCATTTT	CASSQGSRGRDQPQHF
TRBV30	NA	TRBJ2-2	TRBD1	TGTGCCTGGAGTCAGGGGGCGCGGGGCACCGGGGAGCTGTTTTTT	CAWSQGARGTGELFF